These T cell receptor beta chains were read from a single sample in a study of T cell responses to AZD1222 COVID-19 vaccine. The assay was immunoSEQ multiplex PCR, and TCRdb's table has in-frame clones only and misses some. The sample has about 100,000 clones; around nine tenths are singletons. This specimen consisted of peripheral blood, obtained on day 0 of AZD1222 vaccination. The receptors derive from an adult in good health. CDR3s include the opening cysteine and the closing phenylalanine or tryptophan.

>TRBV19|TRBJ1-2
CASSHSGTGGKYGYTF
>TRBV6-5|TRBJ1-1
CASSRTLGAEAFF
>TRBV13|TRBJ1-3
CASSSVRVYGNTIYF
>TRBV28|TRBJ1-1
CASSFSTSTEAFF
>TRBV19|TRBJ1-5
CASSTFGNPFDQPQHF
>TRBV4-2|TRBJ2-7
CASSQELAGVSYEQYF
>TRBV5-5|TRBJ2-1
CASSLGGSSYNEQFF
>TRBV27|TRBJ1-1
CASSVLRGEAFF
>TRBV5-1|TRBJ1-2
CASSLNRGPDGYTF
>TRBV3-1/TRBV3-2|TRBJ1-3
CASSQATGGSSGNTIYF
>TRBV5-1|TRBJ1-3
CASSPIPGGASGNTIYF
>TRBV5-5|TRBJ1-5
CASSLRRAGGGNQPQHF
>TRBV5-1|TRBJ1-2
CASSLEMSLYGYTF
>TRBV2|TRBJ2-7
CASSEIAGGPGEQYF
>TRBV6-5|TRBJ2-7
CASSSGTTVDYEQYF
>TRBV11-3|TRBJ1-2
CASSLAARFDGYTF
>TRBV13|TRBJ1-1
CASSPSVNTEAFF
>TRBV18|TRBJ2-1
CASSLAGGNNEQFF